Here is one TCR beta chain with its context. This record belongs to a study of cytomegalovirus exposure and HLA in healthy donors. It was with 60 Vbeta and 13 Jbeta primers that the PCR ran. Generated by immunoSEQ multiplex PCR, the TCRdb table keeps only in-frame clones and is missing some. The sample holds roughly 100,000 clones, more than 65% seen once. J gave up 9 bases and V 1 base, and 23 bases lay outside the gene matches. The CDR3 is 20 residues long. Germline V gene sequence: CDR1 GTSNPN, CDR2 SVGIG (reference sequence). The V call is TRBV30, the J call TRBJ1-5; 11 bases map to TRBD1. Specimen: PBMCs. The sequence was obtained from a woman between 18 and 30 years old in good health and CMV-seropositive. In nucleotides, the CDR3 is TGTGCCTGGAGTGGAGAATCGGGACAGGGGGAAAGGGGATGTTGTCCGCCCCAGCATTTT. Translating it yields CAWSGESGQGERGCCPPQHF.